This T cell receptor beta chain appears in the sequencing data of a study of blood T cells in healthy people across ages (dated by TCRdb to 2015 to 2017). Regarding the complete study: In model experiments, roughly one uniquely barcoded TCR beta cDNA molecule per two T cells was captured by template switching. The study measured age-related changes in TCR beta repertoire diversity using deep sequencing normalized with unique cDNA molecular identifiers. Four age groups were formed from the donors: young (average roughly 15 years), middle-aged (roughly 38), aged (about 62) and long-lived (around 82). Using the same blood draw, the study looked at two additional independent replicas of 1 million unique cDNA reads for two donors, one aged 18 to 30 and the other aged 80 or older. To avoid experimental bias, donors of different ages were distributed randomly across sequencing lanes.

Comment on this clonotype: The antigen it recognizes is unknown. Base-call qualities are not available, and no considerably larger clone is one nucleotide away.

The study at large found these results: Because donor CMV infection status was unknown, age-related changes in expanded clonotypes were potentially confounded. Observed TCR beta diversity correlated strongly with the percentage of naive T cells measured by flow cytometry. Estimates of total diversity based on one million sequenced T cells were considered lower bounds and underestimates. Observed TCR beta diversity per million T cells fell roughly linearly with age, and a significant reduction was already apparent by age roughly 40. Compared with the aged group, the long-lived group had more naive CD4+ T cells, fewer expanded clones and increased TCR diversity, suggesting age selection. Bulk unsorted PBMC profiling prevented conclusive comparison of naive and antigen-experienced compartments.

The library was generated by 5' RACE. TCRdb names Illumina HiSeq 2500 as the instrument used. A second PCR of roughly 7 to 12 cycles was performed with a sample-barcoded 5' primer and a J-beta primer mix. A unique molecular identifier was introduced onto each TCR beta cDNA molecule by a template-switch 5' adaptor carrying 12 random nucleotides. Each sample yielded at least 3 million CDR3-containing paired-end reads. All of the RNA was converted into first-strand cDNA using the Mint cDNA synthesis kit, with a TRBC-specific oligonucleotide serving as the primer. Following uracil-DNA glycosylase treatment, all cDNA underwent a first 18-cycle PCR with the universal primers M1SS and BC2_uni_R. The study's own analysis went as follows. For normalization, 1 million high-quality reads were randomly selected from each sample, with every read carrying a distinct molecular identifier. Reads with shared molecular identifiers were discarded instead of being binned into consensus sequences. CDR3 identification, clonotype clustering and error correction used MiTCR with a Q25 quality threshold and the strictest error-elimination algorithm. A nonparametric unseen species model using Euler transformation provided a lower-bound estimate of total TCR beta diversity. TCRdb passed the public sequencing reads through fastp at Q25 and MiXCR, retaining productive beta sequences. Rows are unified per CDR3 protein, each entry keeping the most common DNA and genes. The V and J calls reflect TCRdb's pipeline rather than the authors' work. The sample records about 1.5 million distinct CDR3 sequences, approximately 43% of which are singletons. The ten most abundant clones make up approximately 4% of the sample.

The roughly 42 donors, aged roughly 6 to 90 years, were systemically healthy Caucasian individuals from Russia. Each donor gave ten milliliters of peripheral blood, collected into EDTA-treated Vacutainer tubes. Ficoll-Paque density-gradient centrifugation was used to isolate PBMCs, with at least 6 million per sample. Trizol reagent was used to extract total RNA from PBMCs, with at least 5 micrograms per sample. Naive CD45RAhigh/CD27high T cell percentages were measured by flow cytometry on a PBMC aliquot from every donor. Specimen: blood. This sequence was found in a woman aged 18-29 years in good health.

The DNA sequence follows: TGTGCCAGCAGCGATACCGGTGAGGCTAGCGGGAGATCGGGCACAGATACGCAGTATTTT. It codes for CASSDTGEASGRSGTDTQYF. Rearrangement joined TRBV28 to TRBJ2-3, and TRBD2 matches 10 of the central bases. Including the terminal cysteine and phenylalanine, the CDR3 comprises 20 residues. This entry keeps only the CDR3 DNA: 60 bases, framed from base 1. Per the germline V gene, MDHEN is the CDR1 and SYDVKM is the CDR2. At the junction V is shortened by 6 bases and J by 1 base; bases outside the gene matches: 19. Here the CDR3 is joined to the reference TRBV28 and TRBJ2-3 genes, and the full variable domain is: DVKVTQSSRYLVKRTGEKVFLECVQDMDHENMFWYRQDPGLGLRLIYFSYDVKMKEKGDIPEGYSVSREKKERFSLILESASTNQTSMYLCASSDTGEASGRSGTDTQYFGPGTRLTVL.